The rows below give T cell receptor beta chains drawn from one sample of a study of beta chain features in type 1 diabetes. Libraries were prepared by immunoSEQ multiplex PCR; TCRdb keeps only in-frame clonotypes and omits some of them. The sample includes some 640,000 clones, around an eighth seen only once; the top ten take 0.03% to 0.04%. What was sequenced was naive CD4+ T cells from blood. Receptors were obtained from a man between 18 and 29 years old with type 1 diabetes. The CDR3 runs from the conserved cysteine through the conserved F or W. Clone size is shown for a subset of rows, as once, few, many or a class of expanded clone.

.,TRBV11-2,CASSLNPVGSGSYEQYF
few,TRBV9,CASSPAISTDSGANVLTF
.,TRBV14,CASSPRREFGANVLTF
.,TRBV4-3,CASSLGRDREYHEQYF
few,TRBV7-8,CASSLACGRHGYTF
few,TRBV4-1,CASSQGHGASNEQFF
.,TRBV4-1,CASSQEDGFNGYTF
few,TRBV2,CASSADRRNQPQHF
few,TRBV10-2,CASSDPGTTSYNEQFF
.,TRBV29-1,CSVAEGSFQPQHF
few,TRBV28,CASSLVGTYYNEQFF
few,TRBV9,CASSRAGVHNEQFF
few,TRBV11-1,CASSTRRDTEAFF
few,TRBV7-6,CASSQGGTGGHQETQYF
few,TRBV5-4,CASSSATGGNYGYTF
.,TRBV6-5,CASTRGAPETGELFF
.,TRBV5-1,CASSPDPSSVNEQFF
few,TRBV15,CATSRGGTEAFF
.,TRBV6-5,CASSNGNRVHGYTF
.,TRBV4-1,CASSTPGRANTEAFF
.,TRBV2,CASFGETQYF
.,TRBV5-4,CASSLSRRSTGELFF
.,TRBV5-6,CASSLRQGNYGYTF
few,TRBV7-9,CASYGQEGQTNSPLHF
few,TRBV19,CASTRQISNQPQHF
.,TRBV7-2,CASSLVMSSYEQYF
few,TRBV19,CASRTTGLQPQHF
few,TRBV10-3,CAITPSDSYGYTF